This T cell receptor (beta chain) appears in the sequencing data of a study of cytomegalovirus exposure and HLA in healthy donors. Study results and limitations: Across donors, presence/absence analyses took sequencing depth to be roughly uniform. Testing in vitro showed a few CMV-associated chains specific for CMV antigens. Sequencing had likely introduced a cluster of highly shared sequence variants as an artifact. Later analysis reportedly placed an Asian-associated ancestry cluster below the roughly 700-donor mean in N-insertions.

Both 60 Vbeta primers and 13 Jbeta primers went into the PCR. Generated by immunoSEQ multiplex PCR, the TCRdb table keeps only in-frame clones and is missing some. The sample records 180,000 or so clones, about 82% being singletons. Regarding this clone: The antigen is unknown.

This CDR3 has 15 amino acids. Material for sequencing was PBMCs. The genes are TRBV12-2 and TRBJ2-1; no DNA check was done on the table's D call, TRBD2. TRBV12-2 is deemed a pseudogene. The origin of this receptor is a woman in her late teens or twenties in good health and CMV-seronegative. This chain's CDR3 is CASRLRPWSLNEQFF. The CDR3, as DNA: TGTGCAAGTCGCTTGCGTCCGTGGTCCCTTAATGAGCAGTTCTTC.